Below are 14 T cell receptor beta chains sequenced from a single sample in a study of shared clonotypes between healthy human individuals. CD45RO-negative CD8 cells positively selected for CCR7 made up the naive population, which excluded terminally differentiated effector memory CD45RA+ cells. The table came from immunoSEQ multiplex PCR; TCRdb's copy has only in-frame clones and leaves some out. Of approximately 600,000 clones detected, around 96% appear once; the ten largest clones hold approximately 0.12%. Sequencing input: naive CD8+ T cells sorted from blood. These receptor sequences come from a woman in her 30s in good health.

Worth noting for this clone: The same CDR3 arises from other DNA sequences in this sample as well. This chain uses TRBV28 with TRBJ1-3; the D is unclear. V was cut by 6 bases and J by 0 bases, with 6 bases left in between. Germline loops: CDR1 MDHEN, CDR2 SYDVKM. The CDR3 covers 13 residues. CDR3 region: CASSPGSGNTIYF. The CDR3 region has the DNA TGTGCCAGCAGCCCCGGCTCTGGAAACACCATATATTTT.

The chain carries TRBV28 and TRBJ1-2, with D hard to call. With 6 bases removed from V and 6 bases from J, the gap between germline ends came to 11 bases. The CDR3 has 12 amino acids. CDR1 MDHEN and CDR2 SYDVKM come from the germline V gene. The CDR3 DNA sequence: TGTGCCAGCAGCCTTCGGACCGATGGCTACACCTTC. Translated, it gives CASSLRTDGYTF.

The chain combines TRBV27 with TRBJ2-7; TRBD2 matches at 7 bases. The CDR3 is 16 amino acids. CDR1 MNHEY and CDR2 SMNVEV come from the germline V gene (reference sequence). V lost 4 bases to trimming and J lost 2 bases; unmatched junction nucleotides: 11. CDR3 loop: CASSYLAGAVPYEQYF. Written as DNA, the CDR3 is TGTGCCAGCAGTTACCTTGCGGGAGCGGTCCCCTACGAGCAGTACTTC.

The J gene is TRBJ2-5, the V gene TRBV27; D tentatively reads TRBD1 or TRBD2 (5 bases each). This CDR3 spans 15 amino acids. Trimming stripped 4 bases from V and 2 bases from J, with 14 bases between. Germline CDR1 reads MNHEY; CDR2 reads SMNVEV (reference sequence). CDR3 amino acids: CASSSTGLPQETQYF. Written as DNA, the CDR3 is TGTGCCAGCAGTTCAACAGGACTGCCTCAAGAGACCCAGTACTTC.

On this clone itself: A much more abundant neighbour one base away suggests this may be a read error. The sample carries other DNA sequences with the same CDR3. V gene TRBV5-4 combines with J gene TRBJ2-5; no definite D call. Germline lookup yields CDR1 SGHNT and CDR2 YYREEE (reference sequence). Trimming took 0 bases from V and 1 from J, leaving 4 bases between them. The CDR3 consists of 13 residues. Written as DNA, the CDR3 is TGTGCCAGCAGCTTGGAGACCCAAGAGACCCAGTACTTC. Its translation: CASSLETQETQYF.

V usage is TRBV7-9 and J usage is TRBJ2-7, with D possibly called TRBD1 or TRBD2 (5 bases each). Trimming stripped 5 bases from V and 7 bases from J, with 15 bases between. CDR3 length equals 13 residues. Germline CDR1 is SEHNR and CDR2 is FQNEAQ (reference sequence). As DNA, the CDR3 is TGTGCCAGCAGCCCGGCTTCGGGGCCAGAGCAGTACTTC. Encoded protein: CASSPASGPEQYF.

The genes are TRBV7-9 and TRBJ2-4; 7 nucleotides match TRBD2. The V segment lost 5 bases and the J segment 3 bases; nucleotides outside the gene matches: 4. The CDR3 is made up of 14 amino acids. Germline CDR1 reads SEHNR; CDR2 reads FQNEAQ (reference sequence). The CDR3 DNA reads TGTGCCAGCAGCCCCCCGGGGGGCAAAAACATTCAGTACTTC. It specifies CASSPPGGKNIQYF.

Comment on this clone: The same CDR3 is also encoded by other DNA sequences in this sample. The chain carries TRBV28 and TRBJ2-7; D call uncertain. Germline V gene data show CDR1 as MDHEN and CDR2 as SYDVKM. The V gene lost 1 base and the J gene lost 7 bases, with 5 bases spanning the gap. The CDR3 is 11 amino acids. The CDR3 nucleotides read TGTGCCAGCAGTTTATTGGGGGAGCAGTACTTC. This sequence encodes CASSLLGEQYF.

The chain joins TRBV2 to TRBJ2-7; TRBD2 agrees at 11 bases. There are 15 residues in the CDR3. V gave up 1 base and J gave up 3 bases; unmatched junction bases: 2. Germline CDR1 and CDR2: SNHLY and FYNNEI. CDR3 amino acids: CASSEGLAGIYEQYF. The CDR3 DNA is TGTGCCAGCAGTGAAGGACTAGCGGGAATCTACGAGCAGTACTTC. Supplemented by reference TRBV2 and TRBJ2-7, the full variable domain reads EPEVTQTPSHQVTQMGQEVILRCVPISNHLYFYWYRQILGQKVEFLVSFYNNEISEKSEIFDDQFSVERPDGSNFTLKIRSTKLEDSAMYFCASSEGLAGIYEQYFGPGTRLTVT.

J is TRBJ1-1 and V is TRBV4-2; possibly TRBD1 for D (6 bases). Germline V CDR1 and CDR2: LGHNA, YNFKEQ. The V gene lost 0 bases and the J gene lost 4 bases, with 15 bases spanning the gap. There are 16 residues in the CDR3. The DNA for the CDR3 is TGTGCCAGCAGCCAAGATCCCCAGGGGTCGAGCACTGAAGCTTTCTTT. Protein: CASSQDPQGSSTEAFF.

This rearrangement joins TRBV6-5 to TRBJ2-3; TRBD2 matches at 8 bases. Germline CDR1 MNHEY, CDR2 SVGAGI. This CDR3 is built from 15 residues. With 8 bases clipped from V and 5 bases from J, the junction kept 12 bases outside the gene matches. CDR3 in DNA: TGTGCCAGCTCCGGGGGGGGAGGGCCCGGAGATACGCAGTATTTT. Translating it yields CASSGGGGPGDTQYF.

This clone appeared a single time. The chain recombines TRBV28 with TRBJ1-1, with 9 bases lining up with TRBD1. CDR3 length: 15 amino acids. CDR1 MDHEN and CDR2 SYDVKM come from the germline V gene. Losses at the gene ends were 5 bases for V and 6 bases for J; bases not matched to a gene: 10. The CDR3 is CASSTGTGMFAEAFF. The CDR3 nucleotides read TGTGCCAGCAGTACCGGGACAGGGATGTTCGCTGAAGCTTTCTTT.

The chain carries TRBV7-8 and TRBJ2-1; D unclear. Germline-derived CDR1 and CDR2 are SGHVS and FQNEAQ. The CDR3 has 15 amino acids. V was shortened by 1 base and J by 0 bases, with 7 bases between the two germline ends. CDR3 coding DNA: TGTGCCAGCAGCTTAGTTCGCAGCTCCTACAATGAGCAGTTCTTC. Translated, it gives CASSLVRSSYNEQFF.

This rearrangement joins TRBV13 to TRBJ2-1; TRBD2 aligns across 12 bases. The germline V gene encodes CDR1 PRHDT and CDR2 FYEKMQ (reference sequence). V shed 3 bases and J 5 bases; nucleotides not matched to a gene: 5. The CDR3 runs to 16 residues. CDR3 in amino acids: CASSFWGLAGDNEQFF. CDR3 DNA: TGTGCCAGCAGCTTCTGGGGACTAGCGGGCGACAATGAGCAGTTCTTC.